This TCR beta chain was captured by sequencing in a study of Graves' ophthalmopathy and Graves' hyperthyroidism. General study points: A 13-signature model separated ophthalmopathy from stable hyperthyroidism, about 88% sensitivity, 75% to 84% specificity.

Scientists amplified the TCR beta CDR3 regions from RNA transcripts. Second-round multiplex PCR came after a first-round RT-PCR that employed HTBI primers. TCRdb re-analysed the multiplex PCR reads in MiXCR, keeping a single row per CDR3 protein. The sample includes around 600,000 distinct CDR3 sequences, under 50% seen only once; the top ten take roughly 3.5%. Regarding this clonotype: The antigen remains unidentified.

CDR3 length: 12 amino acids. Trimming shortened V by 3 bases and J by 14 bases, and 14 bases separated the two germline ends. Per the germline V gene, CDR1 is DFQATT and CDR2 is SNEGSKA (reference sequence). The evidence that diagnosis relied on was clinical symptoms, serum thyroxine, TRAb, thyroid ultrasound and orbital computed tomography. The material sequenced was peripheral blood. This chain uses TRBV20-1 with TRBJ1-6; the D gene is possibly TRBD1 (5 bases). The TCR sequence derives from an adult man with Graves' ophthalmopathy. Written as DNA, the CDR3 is TGCAGTGCTAGGGGACTAGCGGGGGCCCTCCACTTT. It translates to CSARGLAGALHF.